This T cell receptor beta chain was sequenced for a study of shared clonotypes between healthy human individuals. TCRdb's table, derived via immunoSEQ multiplex PCR, lists solely in-frame clones and lacks some. This sample has about 2.1 million clones, with roughly 91% found just once. The naive CD8 fraction comprised CD45RO-negative cells positively selected for CCR7 and excluded terminally differentiated effector memory CD45RA+ cells. Regarding this clone: Other DNA sequences in this specimen translate into the identical CDR3.

The CDR3 runs to 11 residues. From germline, CDR1 is MDHEN and CDR2 SYDVKM. Trimming cost V 2 bases and J 4 bases, with 3 bases left between them. The TCR comes from a man younger than 30 in good health. Some clones in this sample may be carry-over from other donors' samples. Sequencing was carried out using naive CD8+ T cells from PBMCs. The V and J genes are TRBV28 and TRBJ2-7; D call uncertain. CDR3 sequence reads: CASSLAYEQYF. The CDR3 nucleotides read TGTGCCAGCAGTTTAGCGTACGAGCAGTACTTC. Full variable domain (remainder filled in from reference TRBV28 and TRBJ2-7): DVKVTQSSRYLVKRTGEKVFLECVQDMDHENMFWYRQDPGLGLRLIYFSYDVKMKEKGDIPEGYSVSREKKERFSLILESASTNQTSMYLCASSLAYEQYFGPGTRLTVT.